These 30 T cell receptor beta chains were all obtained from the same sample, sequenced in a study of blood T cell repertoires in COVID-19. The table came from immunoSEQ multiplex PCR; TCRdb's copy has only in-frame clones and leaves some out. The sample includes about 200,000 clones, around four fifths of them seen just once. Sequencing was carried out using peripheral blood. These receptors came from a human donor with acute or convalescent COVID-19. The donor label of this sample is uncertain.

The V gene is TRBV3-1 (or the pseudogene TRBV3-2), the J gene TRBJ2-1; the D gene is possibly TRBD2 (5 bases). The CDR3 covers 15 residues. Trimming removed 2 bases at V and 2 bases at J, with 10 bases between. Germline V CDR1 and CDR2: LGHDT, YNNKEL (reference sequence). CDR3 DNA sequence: TGTGCCAGCAGCCAATCTAGCCTTCCCTACAATGAGCAGTTCTTC. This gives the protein CASSQSSLPYNEQFF.

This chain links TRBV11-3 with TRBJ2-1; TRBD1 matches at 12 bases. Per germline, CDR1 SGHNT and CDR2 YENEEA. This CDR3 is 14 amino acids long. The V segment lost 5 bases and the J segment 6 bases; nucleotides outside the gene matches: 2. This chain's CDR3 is CASSGTGGRNEQFF. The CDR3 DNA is TGTGCCAGCAGCGGGACAGGGGGCCGCAATGAGCAGTTCTTC.

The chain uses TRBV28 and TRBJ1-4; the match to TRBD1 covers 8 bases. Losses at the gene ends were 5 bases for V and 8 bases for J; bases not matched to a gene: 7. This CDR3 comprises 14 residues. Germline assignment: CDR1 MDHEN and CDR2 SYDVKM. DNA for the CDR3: TGTGCCAGCAGTGGGACAGGTTCCATAGAAAAACTGTTTTTT. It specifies CASSGTGSIEKLFF.

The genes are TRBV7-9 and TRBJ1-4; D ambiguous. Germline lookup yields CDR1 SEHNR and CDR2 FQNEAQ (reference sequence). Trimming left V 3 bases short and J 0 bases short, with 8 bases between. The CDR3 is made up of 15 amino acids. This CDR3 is CASSLWQTTNEKLFF. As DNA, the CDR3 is TGTGCCAGCAGCTTGTGGCAGACAACTAATGAAAAACTGTTTTTT.

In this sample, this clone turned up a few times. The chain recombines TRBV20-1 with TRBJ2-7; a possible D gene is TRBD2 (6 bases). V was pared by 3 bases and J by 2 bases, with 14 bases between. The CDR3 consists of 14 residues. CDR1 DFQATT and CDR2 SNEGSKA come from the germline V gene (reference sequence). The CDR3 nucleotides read TGCAGTGCTAGTCGGGGGAGGCATACCTACGAGCAGTACTTC. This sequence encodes CSASRGRHTYEQYF.

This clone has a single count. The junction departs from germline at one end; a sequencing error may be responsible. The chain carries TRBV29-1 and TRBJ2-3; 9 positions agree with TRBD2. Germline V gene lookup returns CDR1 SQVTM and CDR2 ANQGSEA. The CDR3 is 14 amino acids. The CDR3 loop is CGVVQSGRSDTQYF. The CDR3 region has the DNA TGCGGCGTTGTTCAGAGCGGGAGGTCAGATACGCAGTATTTT.

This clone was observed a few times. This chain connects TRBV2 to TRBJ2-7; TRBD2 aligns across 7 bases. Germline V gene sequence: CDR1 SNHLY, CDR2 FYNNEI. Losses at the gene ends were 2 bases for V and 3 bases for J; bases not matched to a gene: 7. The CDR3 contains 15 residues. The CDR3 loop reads CASSEQGLADYEQYF. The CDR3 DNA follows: TGTGCCAGCAGTGAACAGGGTCTAGCGGACTACGAGCAGTACTTC.

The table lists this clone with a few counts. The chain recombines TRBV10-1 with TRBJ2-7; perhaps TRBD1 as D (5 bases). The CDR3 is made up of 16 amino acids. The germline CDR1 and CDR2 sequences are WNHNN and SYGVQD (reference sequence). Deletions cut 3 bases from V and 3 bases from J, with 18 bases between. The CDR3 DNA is TGCGCCAGCAGTGAAGCGAGACAGCCGGTAGACTACGAGCAGTACTTC. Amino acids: CASSEARQPVDYEQYF.

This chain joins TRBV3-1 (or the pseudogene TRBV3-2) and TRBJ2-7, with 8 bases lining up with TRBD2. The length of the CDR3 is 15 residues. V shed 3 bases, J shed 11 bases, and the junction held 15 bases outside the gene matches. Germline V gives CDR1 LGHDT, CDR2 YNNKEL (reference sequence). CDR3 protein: CASSQTGTSRSSKYF. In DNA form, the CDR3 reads TGTGCCAGCAGCCAGACCGGGACTAGTCGATCCTCCAAGTACTTC.

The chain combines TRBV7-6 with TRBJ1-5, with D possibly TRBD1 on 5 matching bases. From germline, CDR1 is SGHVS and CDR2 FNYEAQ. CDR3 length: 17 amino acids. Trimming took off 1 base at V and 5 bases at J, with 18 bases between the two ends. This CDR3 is CASSLGGGGTLHQPQHF. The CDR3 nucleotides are TGTGCCAGCAGCTTAGGGGGGGGAGGGACCCTTCATCAGCCCCAGCATTTT.

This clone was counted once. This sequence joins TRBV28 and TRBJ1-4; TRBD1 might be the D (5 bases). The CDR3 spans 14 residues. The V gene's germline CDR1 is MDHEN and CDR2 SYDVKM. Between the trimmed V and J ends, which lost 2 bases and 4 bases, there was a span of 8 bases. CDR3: CASSLGGYNEKLFF. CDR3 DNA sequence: TGTGCCAGCAGTTTAGGGGGGTATAATGAAAAACTGTTTTTT.

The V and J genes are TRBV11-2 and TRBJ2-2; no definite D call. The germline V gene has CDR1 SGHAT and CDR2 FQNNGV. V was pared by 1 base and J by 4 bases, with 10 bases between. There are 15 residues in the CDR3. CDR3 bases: TGTGCCAGCAGCTTAGGGGCGCCGACCACCGGGGAGCTGTTTTTT. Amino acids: CASSLGAPTTGELFF.

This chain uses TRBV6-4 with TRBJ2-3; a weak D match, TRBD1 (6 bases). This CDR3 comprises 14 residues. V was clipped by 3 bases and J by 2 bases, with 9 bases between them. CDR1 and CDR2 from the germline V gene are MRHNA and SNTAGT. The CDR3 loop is CASSEGGYTDTQYF. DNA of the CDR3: TGTGCCAGCAGTGAAGGGGGATACACAGATACGCAGTATTTT.

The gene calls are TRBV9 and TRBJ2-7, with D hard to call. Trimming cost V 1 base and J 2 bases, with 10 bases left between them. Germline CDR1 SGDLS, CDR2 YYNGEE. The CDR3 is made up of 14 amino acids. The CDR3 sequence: CASSVSLDTYEQYF. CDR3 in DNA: TGTGCCAGCAGCGTAAGCCTTGATACCTACGAGCAGTACTTC.

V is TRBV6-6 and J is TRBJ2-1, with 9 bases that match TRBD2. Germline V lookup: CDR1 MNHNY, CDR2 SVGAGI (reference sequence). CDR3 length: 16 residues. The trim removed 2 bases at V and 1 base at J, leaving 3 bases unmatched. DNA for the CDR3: TGTGCCAGCAGTTACCCGGGACTAGCTTCCTACAATGAGCAGTTCTTC. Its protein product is CASSYPGLASYNEQFF.

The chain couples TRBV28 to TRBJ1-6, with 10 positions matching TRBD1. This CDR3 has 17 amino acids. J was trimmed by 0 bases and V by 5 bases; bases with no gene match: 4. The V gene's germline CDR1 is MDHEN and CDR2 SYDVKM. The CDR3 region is CASSLGTGDSYNSPLHF. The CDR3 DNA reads TGTGCCAGCAGTCTGGGGACAGGGGACTCCTATAATTCACCCCTCCACTTT. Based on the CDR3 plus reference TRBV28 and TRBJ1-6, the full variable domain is DVKVTQSSRYLVKRTGEKVFLECVQDMDHENMFWYRQDPGLGLRLIYFSYDVKMKEKGDIPEGYSVSREKKERFSLILESASTNQTSMYLCASSLGTGDSYNSPLHFGNGTRLTVT.

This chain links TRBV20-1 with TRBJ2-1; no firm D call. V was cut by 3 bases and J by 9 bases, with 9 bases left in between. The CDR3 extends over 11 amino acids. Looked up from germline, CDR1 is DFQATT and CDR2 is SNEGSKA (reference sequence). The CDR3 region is CSASFLGEQFF. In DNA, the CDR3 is TGCAGTGCTAGTTTTCTCGGTGAGCAGTTCTTC.

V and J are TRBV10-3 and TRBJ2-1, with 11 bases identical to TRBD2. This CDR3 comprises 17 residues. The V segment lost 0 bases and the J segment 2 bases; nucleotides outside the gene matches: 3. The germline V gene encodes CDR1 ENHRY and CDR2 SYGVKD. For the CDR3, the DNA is TGTGCCATCAGTGAGTCTAGACTAGCGGGACCCTACAATGAGCAGTTCTTC. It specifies CAISESRLAGPYNEQFF.

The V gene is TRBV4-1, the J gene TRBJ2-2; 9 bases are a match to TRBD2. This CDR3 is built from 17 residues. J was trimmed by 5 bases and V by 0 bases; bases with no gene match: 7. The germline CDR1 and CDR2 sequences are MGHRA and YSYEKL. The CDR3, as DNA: TGCGCCAGCAGCCAAGACCTCAGCGGGAGGTCTACCGGGGAGCTGTTTTTT. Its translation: CASSQDLSGRSTGELFF.

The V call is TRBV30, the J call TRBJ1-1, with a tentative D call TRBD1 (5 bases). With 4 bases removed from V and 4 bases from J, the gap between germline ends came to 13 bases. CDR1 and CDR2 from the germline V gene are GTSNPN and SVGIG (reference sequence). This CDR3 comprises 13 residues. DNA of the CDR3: TGTGCCTGGACTCTAGGAGGGGTCACTGAAGCTTTCTTT. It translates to CAWTLGGVTEAFF.

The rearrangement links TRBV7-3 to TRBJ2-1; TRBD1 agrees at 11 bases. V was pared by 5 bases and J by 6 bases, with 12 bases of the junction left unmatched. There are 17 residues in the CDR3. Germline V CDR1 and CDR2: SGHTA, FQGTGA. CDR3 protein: CASSKTRGGTGGNEQFF. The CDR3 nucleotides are TGTGCCAGCAGCAAAACTCGGGGAGGGACAGGGGGCAATGAGCAGTTCTTC. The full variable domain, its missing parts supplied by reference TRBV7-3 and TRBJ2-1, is GAGVSQTPSNKVTEKGKYVELRCDPISGHTALYWYRQSLGQGPEFLIYFQGTGAADDSGLPNDRFFAVRPEGSVSTLKIQRTERGDSAVYLCASSKTRGGTGGNEQFFGPGTRLTVL.

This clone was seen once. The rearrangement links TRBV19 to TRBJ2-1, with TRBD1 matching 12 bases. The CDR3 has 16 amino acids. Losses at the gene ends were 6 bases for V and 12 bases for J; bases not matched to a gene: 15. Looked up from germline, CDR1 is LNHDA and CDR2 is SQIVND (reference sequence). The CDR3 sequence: CASSINFGTGGYVQFF. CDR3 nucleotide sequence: TGTGCCAGTAGCATTAACTTCGGGACAGGGGGCTATGTGCAGTTCTTC.

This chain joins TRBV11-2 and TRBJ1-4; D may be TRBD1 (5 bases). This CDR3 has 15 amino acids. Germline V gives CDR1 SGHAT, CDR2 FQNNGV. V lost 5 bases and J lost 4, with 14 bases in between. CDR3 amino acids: CASSGAASLNEKLFF. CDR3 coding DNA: TGTGCCAGCAGCGGGGCGGCCAGTCTTAATGAAAAACTGTTTTTT. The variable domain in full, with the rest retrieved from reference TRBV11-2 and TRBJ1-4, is EAGVAQSPRYKIIEKRQSVAFWCNPISGHATLYWYQQILGQGPKLLIQFQNNGVVDDSQLPKDRFSAERLKGVDSTLKIQPAKLEDSAVYLCASSGAASLNEKLFFGSGTQLSVL.

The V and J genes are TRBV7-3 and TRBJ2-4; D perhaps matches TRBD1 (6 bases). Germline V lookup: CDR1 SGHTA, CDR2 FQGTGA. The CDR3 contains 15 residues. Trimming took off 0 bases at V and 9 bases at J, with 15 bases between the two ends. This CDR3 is CASSLTGAGPSIQYF. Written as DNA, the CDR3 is TGTGCCAGCAGCTTAACGGGGGCCGGGCCCAGCATTCAGTACTTC.

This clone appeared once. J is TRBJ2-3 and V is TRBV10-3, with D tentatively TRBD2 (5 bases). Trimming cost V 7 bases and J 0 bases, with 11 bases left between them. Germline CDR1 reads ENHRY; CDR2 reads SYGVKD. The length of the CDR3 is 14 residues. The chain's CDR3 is CAITRGGSTDTQYF. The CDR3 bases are TGTGCCATCACCCGCGGCGGGAGCACAGATACGCAGTATTTT.

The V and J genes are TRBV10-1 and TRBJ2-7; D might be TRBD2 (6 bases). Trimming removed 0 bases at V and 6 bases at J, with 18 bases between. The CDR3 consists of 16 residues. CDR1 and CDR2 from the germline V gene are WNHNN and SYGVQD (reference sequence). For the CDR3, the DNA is TGCGCCAGCAGTGAGTCGGCGGGGCTGCGAACGGGCGAGCAGTACTTC. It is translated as CASSESAGLRTGEQYF.

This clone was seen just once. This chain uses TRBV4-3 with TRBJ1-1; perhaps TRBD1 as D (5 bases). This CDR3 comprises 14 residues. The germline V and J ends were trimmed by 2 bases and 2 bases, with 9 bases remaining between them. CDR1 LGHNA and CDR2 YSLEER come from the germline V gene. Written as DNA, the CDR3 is TGCGCCAGCAGCCAATCCAGGGTTAACACTGAAGCTTTCTTT. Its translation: CASSQSRVNTEAFF.

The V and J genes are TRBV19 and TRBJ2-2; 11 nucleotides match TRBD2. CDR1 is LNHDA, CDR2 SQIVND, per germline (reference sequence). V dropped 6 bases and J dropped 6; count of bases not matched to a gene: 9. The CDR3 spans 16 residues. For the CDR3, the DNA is TGTGCCAGTAGGGAACTAGCGGGAGAGGGGGCCGGGGAGCTGTTTTTT. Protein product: CASRELAGEGAGELFF.

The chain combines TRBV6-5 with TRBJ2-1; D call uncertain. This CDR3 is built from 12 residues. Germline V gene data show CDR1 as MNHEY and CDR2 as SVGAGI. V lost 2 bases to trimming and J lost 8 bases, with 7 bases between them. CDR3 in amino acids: CASSYARDEQFF. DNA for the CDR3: TGTGCCAGCAGTTACGCGAGAGATGAGCAGTTCTTC.

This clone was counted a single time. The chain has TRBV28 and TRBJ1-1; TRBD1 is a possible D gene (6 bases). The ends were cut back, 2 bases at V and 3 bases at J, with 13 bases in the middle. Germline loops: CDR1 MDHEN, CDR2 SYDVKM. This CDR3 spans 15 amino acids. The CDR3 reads CASSLGGARDTEAFF. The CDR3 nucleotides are TGTGCCAGCAGTTTAGGGGGGGCGCGGGACACTGAAGCTTTCTTT.